This T cell receptor (beta chain) stems from a study of T-cell memory formation after mild COVID-19. Study-level information: In these data, TCR clusters were largely donor specific.

Germline V gene lookup returns CDR1 SQVTM and CDR2 ANQGSEA. The V and J ends lost 4 bases and 0 bases respectively, with 7 bases between them. The CDR3 totals 13 residues. The authors produced TCR alpha and TCR beta cDNA libraries with sample barcodes and UMIs by 5'RACE using constant-segment primers. From the 5' RACE reads, TCRdb called clonotypes with MiXCR, one entry per CDR3 protein. Of 450,000 or so distinct CDR3 sequences listed, around a quarter are singletons. This clonotype was counted at least ten times. The specimen sequenced was PBMCs or a T cell subset sorted from them (not recorded which). This receptor was identified in an adult woman who had mild COVID-19 (a few samples of this study predate the infection). Cell type and time point are not known. J is TRBJ2-4 and V is TRBV29-1; no definite D call. DNA for the CDR3: TGCAGCGTTGGGGTTGTAGCCAAAAACATTCAGTACTTC. Translating it yields CSVGVVAKNIQYF.